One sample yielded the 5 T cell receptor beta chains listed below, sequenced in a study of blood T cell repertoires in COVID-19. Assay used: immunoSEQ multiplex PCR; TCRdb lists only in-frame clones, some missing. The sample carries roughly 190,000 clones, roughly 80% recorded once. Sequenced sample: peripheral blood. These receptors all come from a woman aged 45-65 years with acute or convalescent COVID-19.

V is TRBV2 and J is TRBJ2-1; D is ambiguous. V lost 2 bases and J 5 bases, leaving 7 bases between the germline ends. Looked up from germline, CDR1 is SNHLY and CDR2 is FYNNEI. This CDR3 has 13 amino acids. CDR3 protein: CASSEHQDNEQFF. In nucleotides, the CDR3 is TGTGCCAGCAGTGAACACCAGGACAATGAGCAGTTCTTC.

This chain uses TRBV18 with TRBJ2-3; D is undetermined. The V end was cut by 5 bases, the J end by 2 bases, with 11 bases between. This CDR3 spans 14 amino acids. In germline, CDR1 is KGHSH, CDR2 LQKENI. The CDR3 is CASSETHYTDTQYF. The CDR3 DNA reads TGTGCCAGCTCAGAGACCCACTACACAGATACGCAGTATTTT.

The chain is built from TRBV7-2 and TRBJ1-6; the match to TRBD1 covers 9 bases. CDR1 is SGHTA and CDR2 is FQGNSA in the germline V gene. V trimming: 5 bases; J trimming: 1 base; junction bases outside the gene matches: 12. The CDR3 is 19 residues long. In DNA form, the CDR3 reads TGTGCCAGCAGCCTCGACAGGGGGGTATTCCAGTCCTATAATTCACCCCTCCACTTT. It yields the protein CASSLDRGVFQSYNSPLHF.

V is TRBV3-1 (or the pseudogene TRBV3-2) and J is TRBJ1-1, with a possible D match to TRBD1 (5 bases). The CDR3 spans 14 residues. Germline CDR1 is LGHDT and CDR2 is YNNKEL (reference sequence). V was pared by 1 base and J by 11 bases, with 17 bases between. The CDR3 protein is CASSQVASTGGAFF. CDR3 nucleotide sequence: TGTGCCAGCAGCCAAGTGGCCTCCACGGGGGGGGCTTTCTTT.

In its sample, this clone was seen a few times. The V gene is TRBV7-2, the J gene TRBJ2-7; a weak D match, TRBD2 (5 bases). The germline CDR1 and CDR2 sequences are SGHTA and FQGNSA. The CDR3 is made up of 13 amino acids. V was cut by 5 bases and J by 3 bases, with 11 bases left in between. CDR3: CASSLTGLYEQYF. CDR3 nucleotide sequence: TGTGCCAGCAGCCTGACTGGACTCTACGAGCAGTACTTC.